The 16 T cell receptor beta chains presented below share a single source sample, sequenced in a study of CD8+ T cells in alopecia areata. Following RNA extraction, reverse transcription yielded cDNA that acted as the sequencing template. Using immunoSEQ multiplex PCR, the repertoire was profiled, and TCRdb retains in-frame clones only, with some absent. The sample shows around 120,000 clones, about 54% of them seen only once. Noted treatment: oral pan-JAK inhibitor, 5-10 mg twice daily. Sample: CD8+ T cells sorted from blood, taken at week 4, from a patient treated with tofacitinib. The receptors derive from a human donor with alopecia areata.

As concerns this clone: The sample carries other DNA sequences with the same CDR3. The chain carries TRBV5-1 and TRBJ1-5, with D possibly TRBD1 on 6 matching bases. The CDR3 sequence is 15 residues long. Germline CDR1 reads SGHRS; CDR2 reads YFSETQ. The germline V and J ends were trimmed by 1 base and 4 bases, with 12 bases remaining between them. In DNA form, the CDR3 reads TGCGCCAGCAGCTTGTCCGGACAGCCTAATCAGCCCCAGCATTTT. Encoded protein: CASSLSGQPNQPQHF.

This clone showed up just once. This chain connects TRBV29-1 to TRBJ2-5; 9 bases agree with TRBD2. Germline CDR1 SQVTM, CDR2 ANQGSEA. J was trimmed by 5 bases and V by 3 bases; bases with no gene match: 10. The CDR3 length is 15 residues. The CDR3 region is CSVDRRGGSEETQYF. The CDR3 DNA reads as TGCAGCGTTGATCGGCGGGGGGGCTCGGAGGAGACCCAGTACTTC.

The chain uses TRBV19 and TRBJ2-5, with D possibly TRBD1 on 5 matching bases. CDR3 length: 15 amino acids. V was clipped by 2 bases and J by 5 bases, with 15 bases between them. Germline CDR1 reads LNHDA; CDR2 reads SQIVND (reference sequence). The CDR3 sequence: CASSISRGRSETQYF. As DNA, the CDR3 is TGTGCCAGTAGTATAAGTAGGGGCAGGTCGGAGACCCAGTACTTC.

The gene calls are TRBV28 and TRBJ1-6, with D possibly being TRBD1 (6 bases). The CDR3 contains 14 residues. Germline V CDR1 and CDR2: MDHEN, SYDVKM. V was cut by 1 base and J by 10 bases, with 11 bases left in between. The CDR3 region has the DNA TGTGCCAGCAGTTTATCGGGGGCCGTCTCACCCCTCCACTTT. This codes for CASSLSGAVSPLHF. The full variable domain, in which reference TRBV28 and TRBJ1-6 provide the parts outside the CDR3, is DVKVTQSSRYLVKRTGEKVFLECVQDMDHENMFWYRQDPGLGLRLIYFSYDVKMKEKGDIPEGYSVSREKKERFSLILESASTNQTSMYLCASSLSGAVSPLHFGNGTRLTVT.

J is TRBJ2-7 and V is TRBV13; no clear D gene. The CDR3 extends over 12 amino acids. Germline V gene sequence: CDR1 PRHDT, CDR2 FYEKMQ (reference sequence). V lost 2 bases, J lost 7 bases, and 9 bases lay in between. CDR3 loop: CASSLNSREQYF. The CDR3 nucleotides are TGTGCCAGCAGCTTAAATTCGAGGGAGCAGTACTTC.

There are a few counts of this clone. This chain joins TRBV29-1 and TRBJ2-7; D unresolved. V was cut by 0 bases and J by 2 bases, with 5 bases left in between. The length of the CDR3 is 12 residues. In germline, CDR1 is SQVTM, CDR2 ANQGSEA. CDR3 in amino acids: CSVEDNTYEQYF. CDR3 nucleotide sequence: TGCAGCGTTGAAGATAATACCTACGAGCAGTACTTC.

The J gene is TRBJ2-1, the V gene TRBV29-1, with TRBD2 matching over 11 bases. The CDR3 extends over 13 amino acids. The V and J ends lost 7 bases and 8 bases, in that order; junction bases with no gene match: 7. CDR1 is SQVTM and CDR2 is ANQGSEA in the germline V gene. The CDR3 sequence is CSGSLAGGYEQFF. DNA of the CDR3: TGCAGCGGTTCCTTAGCGGGGGGGTATGAGCAGTTCTTC.

This rearrangement joins TRBV29-1 to TRBJ2-7; unclear D gene. CDR3 length: 12 residues. V dropped 5 bases and J dropped 4 bases, with 12 bases sitting between them. Per the germline V gene, CDR1 is SQVTM and CDR2 is ANQGSEA. CDR3 loop: CSVLHGFYEQYF. The CDR3 bases are TGCAGCGTTCTACACGGTTTTTACGAGCAGTACTTC.

A few counts support this clone. The V call is TRBV27, the J call TRBJ1-5; D is uncertain. Germline-derived CDR1 and CDR2 are MNHEY and SMNVEV (reference sequence). This CDR3 comprises 12 residues. V lost 6 bases to trimming and J lost 3 bases, with 6 bases between them. The CDR3: CASSPFNQPQHF. The CDR3, as DNA: TGTGCCAGCAGCCCCTTCAATCAGCCCCAGCATTTT.

V and J are TRBV7-9 and TRBJ2-7; perhaps D is TRBD1 or TRBD2 (5 bases each). Trimming took off 5 bases at V and 1 base at J, with 12 bases between the two ends. Germline V gene lookup returns CDR1 SEHNR and CDR2 FQNEAQ (reference sequence). The CDR3 has 14 amino acids. DNA of the CDR3: TGTGCCAGCAGCCCCCGGGACGGTTCCTACGAGCAGTACTTC. It translates to CASSPRDGSYEQYF. The variable domain in full, with the rest retrieved from reference TRBV7-9 and TRBJ2-7, is DTGVSQNPRHKITKRGQNVTFRCDPISEHNRLYWYRQTLGQGPEFLTYFQNEAQLEKSRLLSDRFSAERPKGSFSTLEIQRTEQGDSAMYLCASSPRDGSYEQYFGPGTRLTVT.

J is TRBJ2-7 and V is TRBV4-2; 7 nucleotides match TRBD1. J was trimmed by 6 bases and V by 4 bases; bases with no gene match: 3. The germline V gene encodes CDR1 LGHNA and CDR2 YNFKEQ. This CDR3 has 12 amino acids. In DNA, the CDR3 is TGTGCCAGCAGCCCCGACAGGGTCGAGCAGTACTTC. Amino acid sequence: CASSPDRVEQYF.

This chain uses TRBV4-1 with TRBJ2-5; D tentatively fits TRBD1 or TRBD2 (6 bases each). This CDR3 region has 16 residues. The germline CDR1 and CDR2 sequences are MGHRA and YSYEKL. The V and J ends lost 5 bases and 3 bases respectively, with 19 bases between them. The CDR3 region is CASSNRLQGGEETQYF. CDR3 nucleotides: TGCGCCAGCAGCAATCGATTACAGGGCGGGGAAGAGACCCAGTACTTC.

The CDR3 here is CASREGFASPLHF. The CDR3 DNA reads TGTGCCAGCAGAGAAGGGTTCGCTTCACCCCTCCACTTT. This chain connects TRBV7-8 to TRBJ1-6; D remains ambiguous. The CDR3 runs to 13 residues. The V gene's germline CDR1 is SGHVS and CDR2 FQNEAQ. V lost 6 bases and J lost 9, with 12 bases in between.

The gene calls are TRBV27 and TRBJ1-2, with TRBD1 matching 10 bases. This CDR3 has 13 amino acids. Germline CDR1 and CDR2: MNHEY and SMNVEV (reference sequence). Trimming cost V 8 bases and J 4 bases; bases outside gene matches: 4. The CDR3 loop is CASGTGVGYGYTF. CDR3 DNA: TGTGCCAGCGGGACAGGGGTGGGCTATGGCTACACCTTC.

This clone was counted many times. The chain links TRBV19 to TRBJ2-7, with 9 bases fitting TRBD1. From germline, CDR1 is LNHDA and CDR2 SQIVND (reference sequence). The V gene end was trimmed by 6 bases and the J gene end by 5 bases; junction bases not matched to a gene: 8. This CDR3 is built from 14 residues. DNA for the CDR3: TGTGCCAGTAGGCCGGGACAGGGTCGTCACGAGCAGTACTTC. It encodes CASRPGQGRHEQYF.

This chain uses TRBV7-6 with TRBJ2-7; D unclear. This CDR3 is 14 amino acids long. Per the germline V gene, CDR1 is SGHVS and CDR2 is FNYEAQ. Between the trimmed V and J ends, which lost 1 base and 2 bases, there was a span of 9 bases. CDR3 nucleotides: TGTGCCAGCAGCTTAGGGTTCATCCCCTACGAGCAGTACTTC. This gives the protein CASSLGFIPYEQYF.